This note documents a single TCR beta chain sequence. The data belong to a study of blood T cell repertoires in COVID-19. Trimming at V came to 2 bases and at J to 2 bases, leaving 6 bases not matched to a gene. This CDR3 spans 16 amino acids. CDR1 SGHRS and CDR2 YFSETQ come from the germline V gene. In the authors' workflow: Cell counts per sample came from amplifying reference gene primers. Sequencing was performed with immunoSEQ multiplex PCR; in TCRdb, only in-frame clones are kept and a portion is missing. Clone size and the V and J calls come from that table; the DNA yielded D and trimming. Counted here are some 120,000 clones, about 90% occurring once; the ten biggest clones make up approximately 3.3%.

The source material was peripheral blood. This sequence was found in a woman aged 55-69 years with acute or convalescent COVID-19. V and J are TRBV5-1 and TRBJ2-3; 9 nucleotides match TRBD2. CDR3 nucleotides: TGCGCCAGCAGCTTTGGTAGCGGGGGCACCACAGATACGCAGTATTTT. It specifies CASSFGSGGTTDTQYF.